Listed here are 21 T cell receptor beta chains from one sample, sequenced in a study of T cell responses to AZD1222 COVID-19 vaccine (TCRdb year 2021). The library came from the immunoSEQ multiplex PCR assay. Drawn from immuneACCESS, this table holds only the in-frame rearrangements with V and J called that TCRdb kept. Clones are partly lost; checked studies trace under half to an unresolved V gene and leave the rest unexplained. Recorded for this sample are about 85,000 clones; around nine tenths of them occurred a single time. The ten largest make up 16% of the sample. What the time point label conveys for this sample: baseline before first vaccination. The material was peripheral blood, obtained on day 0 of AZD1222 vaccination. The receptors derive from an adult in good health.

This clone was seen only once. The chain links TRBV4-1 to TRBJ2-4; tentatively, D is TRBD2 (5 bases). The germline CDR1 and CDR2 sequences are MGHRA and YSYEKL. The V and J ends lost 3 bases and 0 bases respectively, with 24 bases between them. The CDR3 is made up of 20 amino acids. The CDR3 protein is CASSQRVVGNPGLAKNIQYF. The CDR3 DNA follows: TGCGCCAGCAGCCAGAGAGTCGTGGGGAATCCAGGACTAGCCAAAAACATTCAGTACTTC.

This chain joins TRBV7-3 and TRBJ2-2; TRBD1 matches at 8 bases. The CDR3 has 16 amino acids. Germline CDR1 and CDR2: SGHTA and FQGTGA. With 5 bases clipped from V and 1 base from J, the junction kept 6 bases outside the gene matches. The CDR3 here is CASSPTGARNTGELFF. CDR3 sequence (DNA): TGTGCCAGCAGCCCGACAGGGGCTAGGAACACCGGGGAGCTGTTTTTT.

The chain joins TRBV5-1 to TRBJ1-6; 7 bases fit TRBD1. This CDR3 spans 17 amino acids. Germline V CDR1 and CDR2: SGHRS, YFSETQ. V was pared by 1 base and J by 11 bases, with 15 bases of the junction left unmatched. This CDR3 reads CASSLNLARTGQTPLHF. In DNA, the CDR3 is TGCGCCAGCAGCTTGAATCTGGCGAGGACAGGCCAGACACCCCTCCACTTT. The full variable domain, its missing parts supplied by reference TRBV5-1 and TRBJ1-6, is KAGVTQTPRYLIKTRGQQVTLSCSPISGHRSVSWYQQTPGQGLQFLFEYFSETQRNKGNFPGRFSGRQFSNSRSEMNVSTLELGDSALYLCASSLNLARTGQTPLHFGNGTRLTVT.

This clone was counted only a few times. CDR3 residues: CASSQPQGIETQYF. In nucleotides, the CDR3 is TGTGCCAGCAGCCAGCCGCAGGGGATAGAGACCCAGTACTTC. The V call is TRBV3-1 (or the pseudogene TRBV3-2), the J call TRBJ2-5, with a weak D call TRBD1 (6 bases). Germline CDR1 is LGHDT and CDR2 is YNNKEL (reference sequence). With 3 bases removed from V and 4 bases from J, the gap between germline ends came to 12 bases. The CDR3 is 14 amino acids.

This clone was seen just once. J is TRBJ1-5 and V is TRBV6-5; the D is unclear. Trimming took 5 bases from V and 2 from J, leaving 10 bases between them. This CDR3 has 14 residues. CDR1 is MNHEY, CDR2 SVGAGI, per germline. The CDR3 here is CASSSPAGNQPQHF. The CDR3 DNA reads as TGTGCCAGCAGTAGTCCCGCGGGCAATCAGCCCCAGCATTTT.

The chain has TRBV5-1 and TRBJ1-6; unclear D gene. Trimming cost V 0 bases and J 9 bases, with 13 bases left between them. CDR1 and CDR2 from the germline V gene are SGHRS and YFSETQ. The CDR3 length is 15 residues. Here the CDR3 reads CASSLGTDIPSPLHF. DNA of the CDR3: TGCGCCAGCAGCTTGGGGACTGACATCCCTTCACCCCTCCACTTT. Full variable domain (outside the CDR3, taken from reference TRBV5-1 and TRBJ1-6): KAGVTQTPRYLIKTRGQQVTLSCSPISGHRSVSWYQQTPGQGLQFLFEYFSETQRNKGNFPGRFSGRQFSNSRSEMNVSTLELGDSALYLCASSLGTDIPSPLHFGNGTRLTVT.

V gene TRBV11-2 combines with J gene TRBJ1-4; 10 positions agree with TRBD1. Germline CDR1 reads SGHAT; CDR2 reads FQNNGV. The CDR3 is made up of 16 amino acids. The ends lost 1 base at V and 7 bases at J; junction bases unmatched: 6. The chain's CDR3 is CASSLGQGAGGEKLFF. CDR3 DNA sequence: TGTGCCAGCAGCTTAGGACAGGGGGCCGGTGGTGAAAAACTGTTTTTT.

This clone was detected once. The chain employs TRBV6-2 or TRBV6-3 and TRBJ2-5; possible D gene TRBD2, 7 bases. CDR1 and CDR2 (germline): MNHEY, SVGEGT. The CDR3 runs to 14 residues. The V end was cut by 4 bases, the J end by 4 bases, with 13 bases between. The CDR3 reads CASSWSGTTETQYF. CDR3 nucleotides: TGTGCCAGCAGTTGGAGCGGGACAACAGAGACCCAGTACTTC.

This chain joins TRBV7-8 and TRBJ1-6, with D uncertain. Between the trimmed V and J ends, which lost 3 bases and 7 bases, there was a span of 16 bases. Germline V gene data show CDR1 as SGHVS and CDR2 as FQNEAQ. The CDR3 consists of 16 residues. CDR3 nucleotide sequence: TGTGCCAGCAGCTTCCAGACGGTGAATGGCAATTCACCCCTCCACTTT. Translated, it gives CASSFQTVNGNSPLHF. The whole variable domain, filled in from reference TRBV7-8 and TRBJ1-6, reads GAGVSQSPRYKVAKRGQDVALRCDPISGHVSLFWYQQALGQGPEFLTYFQNEAQLDKSGLPSDRFFAERPEGSVSTLKIQRTQQEDSAVYLCASSFQTVNGNSPLHFGNGTRLTVT.

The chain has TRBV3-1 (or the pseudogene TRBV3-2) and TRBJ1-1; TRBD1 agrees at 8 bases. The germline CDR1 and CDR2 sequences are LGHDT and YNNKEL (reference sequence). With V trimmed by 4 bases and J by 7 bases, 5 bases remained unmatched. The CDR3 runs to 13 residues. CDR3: CASSLDRVSEAFF. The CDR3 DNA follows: TGTGCCAGCAGCCTGGACAGGGTTAGTGAAGCTTTCTTT.

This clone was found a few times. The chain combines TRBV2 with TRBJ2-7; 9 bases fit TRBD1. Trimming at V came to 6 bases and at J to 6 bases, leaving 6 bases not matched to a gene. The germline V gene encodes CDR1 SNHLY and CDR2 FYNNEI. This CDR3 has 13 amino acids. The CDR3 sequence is CASRRTGEIEQYF. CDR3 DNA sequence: TGTGCCAGCAGGCGGACAGGGGAAATCGAGCAGTACTTC.

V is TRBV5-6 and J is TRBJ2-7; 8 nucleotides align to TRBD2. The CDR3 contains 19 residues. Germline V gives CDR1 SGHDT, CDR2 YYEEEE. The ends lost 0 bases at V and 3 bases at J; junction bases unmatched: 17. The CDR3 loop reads CASSLGGTSKSLSSYEQYF. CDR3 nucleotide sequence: TGTGCCAGCAGCTTGGGCGGGACTAGTAAGTCTCTGAGTAGCTACGAGCAGTACTTC.

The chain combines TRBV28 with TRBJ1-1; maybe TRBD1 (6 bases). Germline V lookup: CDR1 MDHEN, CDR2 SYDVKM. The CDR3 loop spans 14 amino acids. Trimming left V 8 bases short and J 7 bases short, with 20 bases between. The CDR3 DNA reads TGTGCCAGCCGCGTCTCGGGGGCGTATCTTGAAGCTTTCTTT. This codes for CASRVSGAYLEAFF.

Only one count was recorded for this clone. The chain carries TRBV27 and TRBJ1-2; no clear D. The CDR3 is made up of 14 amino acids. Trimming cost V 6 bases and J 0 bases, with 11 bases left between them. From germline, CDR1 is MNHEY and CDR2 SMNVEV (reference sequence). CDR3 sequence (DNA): TGTGCCAGCAGCCGAGGCAGCGCTAACTATGGCTACACCTTC. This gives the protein CASSRGSANYGYTF.

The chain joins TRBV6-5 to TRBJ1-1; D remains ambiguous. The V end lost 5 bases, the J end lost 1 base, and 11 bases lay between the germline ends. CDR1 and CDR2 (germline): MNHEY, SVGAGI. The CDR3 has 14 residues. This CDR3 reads CASSPGGRNTEAFF. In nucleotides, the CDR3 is TGTGCCAGCAGTCCCGGTGGGAGGAACACTGAAGCTTTCTTT.

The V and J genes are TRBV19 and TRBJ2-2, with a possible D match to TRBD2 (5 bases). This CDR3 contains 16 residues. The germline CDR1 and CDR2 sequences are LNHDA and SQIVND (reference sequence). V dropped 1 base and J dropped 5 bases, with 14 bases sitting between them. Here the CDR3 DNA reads TGTGCCAGTAGTATAGCTGGCAGACTAACGACCGGGGAGCTGTTTTTT. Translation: CASSIAGRLTTGELFF. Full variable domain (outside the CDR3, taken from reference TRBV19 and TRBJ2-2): DGGITQSPKYLFRKEGQNVTLSCEQNLNHDAMYWYRQDPGQGLRLIYYSQIVNDFQKGDIAEGYSVSREKKESFPLTVTSAQKNPTAFYLCASSIAGRLTTGELFFGEGSRLTVL.

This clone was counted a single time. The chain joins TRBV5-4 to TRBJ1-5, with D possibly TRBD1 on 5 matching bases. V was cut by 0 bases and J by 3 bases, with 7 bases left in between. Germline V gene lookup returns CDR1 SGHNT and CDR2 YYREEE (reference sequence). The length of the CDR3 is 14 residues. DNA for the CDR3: TGTGCCAGCAGCTTGGGGGGGAACAATCAGCCCCAGCATTTT. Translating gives CASSLGGNNQPQHF.

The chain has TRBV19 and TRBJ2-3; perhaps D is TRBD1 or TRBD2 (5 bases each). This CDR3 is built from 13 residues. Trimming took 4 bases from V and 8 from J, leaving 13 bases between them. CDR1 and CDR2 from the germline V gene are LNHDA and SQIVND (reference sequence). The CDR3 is CASSNPGRGTQYF. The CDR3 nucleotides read TGTGCCAGTAGTAATCCGGGACGGGGTACGCAGTATTTT. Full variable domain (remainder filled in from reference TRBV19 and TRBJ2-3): DGGITQSPKYLFRKEGQNVTLSCEQNLNHDAMYWYRQDPGQGLRLIYYSQIVNDFQKGDIAEGYSVSREKKESFPLTVTSAQKNPTAFYLCASSNPGRGTQYFGPGTRLTVL.

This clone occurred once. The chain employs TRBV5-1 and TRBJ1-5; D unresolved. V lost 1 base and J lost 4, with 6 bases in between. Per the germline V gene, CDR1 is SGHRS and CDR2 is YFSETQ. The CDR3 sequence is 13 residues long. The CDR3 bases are TGCGCCAGCAGCTTGTCCGTGAATCAGCCCCAGCATTTT. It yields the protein CASSLSVNQPQHF.

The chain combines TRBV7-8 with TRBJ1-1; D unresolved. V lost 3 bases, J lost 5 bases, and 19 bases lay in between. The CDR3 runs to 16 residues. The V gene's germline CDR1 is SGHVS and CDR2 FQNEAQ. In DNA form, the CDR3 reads TGTGCCAGCAGCTTCGCGCCCCAGGCTCTGAGGACTGAAGCTTTCTTT. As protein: CASSFAPQALRTEAFF.

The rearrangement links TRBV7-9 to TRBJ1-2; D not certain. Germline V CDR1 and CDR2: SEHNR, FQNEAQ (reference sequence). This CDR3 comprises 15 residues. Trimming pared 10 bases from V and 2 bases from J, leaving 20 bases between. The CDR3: CAITLHGRLNYGYTF. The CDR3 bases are TGTGCCATCACCCTCCACGGAAGGTTAAACTATGGCTACACCTTC.